A single sample gave rise to the 18 T cell receptor beta chains below, sequenced in a study of early T cells in non-severe SARS-CoV-2 infection. TCRdb recomputed calls from the 5' RACE reads with MiXCR, one row per CDR3 protein. This table holds about 39,000 distinct CDR3 sequences, less than 7% found once. This material consisted of whole blood, taken at baseline. The receptors originated from an adult who was a healthcare worker with PCR-confirmed SARS-CoV-2 infection or an uninfected control (not recorded which).

The rearrangement joins TRBV7-3 to TRBJ1-1; tentative D call: TRBD1 (6 bases). Germline V gives CDR1 SGHTA, CDR2 FQGTGA. V lost 4 bases and J lost 11, with 14 bases in between. The CDR3 is 12 amino acids. Written as DNA, the CDR3 is TGTGCCAGCAGCTCCACAGGGTCGGGGGCTTTCTTT. Translation gives CASSSTGSGAFF.

In this sample, this clonotype turned up a few times. This chain uses TRBV5-1 with TRBJ2-7; possible D gene TRBD1, 5 bases. CDR3 size: 18 residues. Germline V gene sequence: CDR1 SGHRS, CDR2 YFSETQ. V was clipped by 1 base and J by 3 bases, with 23 bases between them. CDR3 sequence: CASSLYSQGRPGHYEQYF. CDR3 DNA: TGCGCCAGCAGCTTGTACTCCCAGGGCCGACCGGGTCACTACGAGCAGTACTTC.

This clonotype was seen at least ten times. This chain joins TRBV20-1 and TRBJ1-1; 7 bases line up with TRBD1. In germline, CDR1 is DFQATT, CDR2 SNEGSKA (reference sequence). V lost 5 bases, J lost 1 base, and 7 bases stayed unmatched. The CDR3 length is 14 residues. The DNA of the CDR3 is TGCAGTGCTGGGGGGGACAGACGGAACACTGAAGCTTTCTTT. It encodes CSAGGDRRNTEAFF.

This clonotype was found many times. The V gene is TRBV19, the J gene TRBJ2-5, with D tentatively TRBD1 (6 bases). The CDR3 extends over 14 amino acids. Germline CDR1 LNHDA, CDR2 SQIVND (reference sequence). Trimming removed 0 bases at V and 5 bases at J, with 10 bases between. CDR3: CASSIDRGLETQYF. The CDR3 DNA is TGTGCCAGTAGTATAGACAGGGGTTTGGAGACCCAGTACTTC. Complete variable domain (other parts from reference TRBV19 and TRBJ2-5): DGGITQSPKYLFRKEGQNVTLSCEQNLNHDAMYWYRQDPGQGLRLIYYSQIVNDFQKGDIAEGYSVSREKKESFPLTVTSAQKNPTAFYLCASSIDRGLETQYFGPGTRLLVL.

This clonotype was seen repeatedly, ten times or more. The genes are TRBV7-2 and TRBJ2-1; 13 bases are a match to TRBD2. Germline CDR1 and CDR2: SGHTA and FQGNSA. V shed 4 bases, J shed 6 bases, and the junction held 3 bases outside the gene matches. This CDR3 comprises 15 residues. CDR3 amino acids: CASSSGLAGANEQFF. CDR3 nucleotides: TGTGCCAGCAGCTCCGGACTAGCGGGAGCCAATGAGCAGTTCTTC.

On this clonotype itself: Given a much more abundant clone one base away, this may be a read error. The chain is built from TRBV20-1 and TRBJ1-5; tentatively, D is TRBD1 (6 bases). Trimming removed 3 bases at V and 3 bases at J, with 9 bases between. This CDR3 has 13 amino acids. The germline gives CDR1 DFQATT, CDR2 SNEGSKA (reference sequence). The CDR3 is CSARTGDNQPQHF. The CDR3, as DNA: TGCAGTGCTAGGACAGGCGACAATCAGCCCCAGCATTTT.

This clonotype has ten or more counts. The chain uses TRBV4-3 and TRBJ1-1; perhaps TRBD1 as D (6 bases). Germline CDR1 reads LGHNA; CDR2 reads YSLEER. The CDR3 totals 16 residues. The V and J ends lost 1 base and 1 base respectively, with 13 bases between them. CDR3 bases: TGCGCCAGCAGCCAAGGGGGGCAGGGGTCGAACACTGAAGCTTTCTTT. Protein product: CASSQGGQGSNTEAFF.

This clonotype appeared many times. The CDR3, as DNA: TGTGCCAGCAGCTTATGGGGCGGGGAGACCCAGTACTTC. Its translation is CASSLWGGETQYF. The genes are TRBV7-9 and TRBJ2-5; D assignment may be TRBD1 or TRBD2 (5 bases each). The CDR3 contains 13 residues. The germline CDR1 and CDR2 sequences are SEHNR and FQNEAQ (reference sequence). V dropped 2 bases and J dropped 5 bases, with 9 bases sitting between them.

The sample holds many counts of this clonotype. V usage is TRBV7-3 and J usage is TRBJ2-1; 13 nucleotides agree with TRBD2. Germline CDR1 and CDR2: SGHTA and FQGTGA. Trimming removed 4 bases from V and 10 bases from J; junction bases left unmatched: 1. The CDR3 is 13 amino acids. In nucleotides, the CDR3 is TGTGCCAGCAGCTCGGGACTAGCGGGGGAGCAGTTCTTC. Translation: CASSSGLAGEQFF.

V gene TRBV20-1 combines with J gene TRBJ2-3; D ambiguous. Germline loops: CDR1 DFQATT, CDR2 SNEGSKA (reference sequence). This CDR3 is built from 15 residues. The V end was cut by 0 bases, the J end by 0 bases, with 10 bases between. CDR3 nucleotides: TGCAGTGCTAGAGATTTCCGTCTTAGCACAGATACGCAGTATTTT. Translating gives CSARDFRLSTDTQYF.

This clonotype was seen at least ten times. The rearrangement links TRBV12-5 to TRBJ1-6; perhaps TRBD1 as D (6 bases). The CDR3 is 13 amino acids. V was pared by 8 bases and J by 9 bases, with 14 bases between. Germline V lookup: CDR1 LGHNT, CDR2 FRNRAP. This CDR3 is CASHQGKASPLHF. The CDR3, as DNA: TGTGCTAGTCACCAGGGGAAGGCTTCACCCCTCCACTTT. Full variable domain (remainder filled in from reference TRBV12-5 and TRBJ1-6): DARVTQTPRHKVTEMGQEVTMRCQPILGHNTVFWYRQTMMQGLELLAYFRNRAPLDDSGMPKDRFSAEMPDATLATLKIQPSEPRDSAVYFCASHQGKASPLHFGNGTRLTVT.

The sample holds many counts of this clonotype. The chain links TRBV5-6 to TRBJ1-5, with D hard to call. CDR1 SGHDT and CDR2 YYEEEE come from the germline V gene. Trimming left V 4 bases short and J 5 bases short, with 19 bases between. The CDR3 is 16 residues long. The CDR3: CASSRWTDSAHQPQHF. The CDR3 DNA reads as TGTGCCAGCAGCCGCTGGACGGACTCGGCTCATCAGCCCCAGCATTTT. Supplemented by reference TRBV5-6 and TRBJ1-5, the full variable domain reads DAGVTQSPTHLIKTRGQQVTLRCSPKSGHDTVSWYQQALGQGPQFIFQYYEEEERQRGNFPDRFSGHQFPNYSSELNVNALLLGDSALYLCASSRWTDSAHQPQHFGDGTRLSIL.

This clonotype appeared many times. The rearrangement uses TRBV7-3 and TRBJ2-1; either TRBD1 or TRBD2 may fit D (6 bases each). The CDR3 runs to 15 residues. In germline, CDR1 is SGHTA, CDR2 FQGTGA. Trimming took 5 bases from V and 7 from J, leaving 18 bases between them. The chain's CDR3 is CASSRGTRGRNEQFF. The CDR3 coding sequence is TGTGCCAGCAGCCGGGGGACACGGGGGAGGAATGAGCAGTTCTTC.

The rearrangement joins TRBV20-1 to TRBJ2-5; TRBD2 might be the D (6 bases). This CDR3 is 14 amino acids long. The V and J ends lost 1 base and 4 bases respectively, with 13 bases between them. The germline gives CDR1 DFQATT, CDR2 SNEGSKA (reference sequence). The CDR3 here is CSARVAVGGETQYF. Written as DNA, the CDR3 is TGCAGTGCTAGAGTTGCTGTGGGGGGAGAGACCCAGTACTTC.

This clonotype came up many times. V usage is TRBV14 and J usage is TRBJ2-3; either TRBD1 or TRBD2 may supply D (5 bases each). V gave up 5 bases and J gave up 6 bases, with 18 bases separating them. The CDR3 has 15 residues. From germline, CDR1 is SGHDN and CDR2 FVKESK. DNA for the CDR3: TGTGCCAGCAGCGAGACGGGGCCCCCGCGGGATACGCAGTATTTT. Translation gives CASSETGPPRDTQYF.

This chain connects TRBV29-1 to TRBJ1-2, with D tentatively TRBD1 (5 bases). This CDR3 comprises 14 residues. Looked up from germline, CDR1 is SQVTM and CDR2 is ANQGSEA. The germline V and J ends were trimmed by 4 bases and 2 bases, with 14 bases remaining between them. The CDR3 sequence: CSVGRDGENYGYTF. The CDR3 DNA sequence: TGCAGCGTTGGCCGGGACGGGGAGAACTATGGCTACACCTTC.

This clonotype was observed many times. The chain uses TRBV12-3 or TRBV12-4 and TRBJ2-3; the D is unclear. V was clipped by 1 base and J by 6 bases, with 8 bases between them. The CDR3 has 13 residues. CDR3 residues: CASSLGSRDTQYF. As DNA, the CDR3 is TGTGCCAGCAGTTTAGGGAGCCGGGATACGCAGTATTTT.

This clonotype was found many times. The chain couples TRBV9 to TRBJ2-1, with 9 bases matching TRBD2. The V segment lost 0 bases and the J segment 5 bases; nucleotides outside the gene matches: 12. CDR3 length: 18 residues. The germline CDR1 and CDR2 sequences are SGDLS and YYNGEE. This CDR3 reads CASSVGSDGREGNNEQFF. The CDR3 DNA reads TGTGCCAGCAGCGTAGGGAGTGATGGGCGGGAGGGTAACAATGAGCAGTTCTTC.